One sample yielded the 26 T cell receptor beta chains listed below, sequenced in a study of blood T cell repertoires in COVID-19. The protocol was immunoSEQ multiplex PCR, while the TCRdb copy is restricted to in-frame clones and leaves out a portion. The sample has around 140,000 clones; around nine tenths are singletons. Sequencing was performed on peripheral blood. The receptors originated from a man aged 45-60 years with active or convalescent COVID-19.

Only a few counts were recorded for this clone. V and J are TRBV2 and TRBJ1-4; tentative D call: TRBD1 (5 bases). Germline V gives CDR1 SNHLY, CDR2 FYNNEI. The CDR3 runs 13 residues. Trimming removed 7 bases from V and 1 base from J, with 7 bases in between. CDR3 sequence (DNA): TGTGCCAGCAATACAGGAACTAATGAAAAACTGTTTTTT. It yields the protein CASNTGTNEKLFF.

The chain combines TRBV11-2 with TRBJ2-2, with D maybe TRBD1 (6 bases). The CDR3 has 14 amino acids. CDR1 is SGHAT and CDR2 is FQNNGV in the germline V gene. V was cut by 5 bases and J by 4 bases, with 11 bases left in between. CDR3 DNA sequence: TGTGCCAGCAGCCGGGACATAGGCACCGGGGAGCTGTTTTTT. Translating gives CASSRDIGTGELFF.

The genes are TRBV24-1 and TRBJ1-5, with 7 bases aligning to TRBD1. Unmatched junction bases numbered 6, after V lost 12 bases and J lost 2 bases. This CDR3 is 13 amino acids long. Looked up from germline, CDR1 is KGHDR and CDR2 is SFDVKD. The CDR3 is CAVQGSRNQPQHF. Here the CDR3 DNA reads TGTGCCGTACAGGGGTCCCGCAATCAGCCCCAGCATTTT.

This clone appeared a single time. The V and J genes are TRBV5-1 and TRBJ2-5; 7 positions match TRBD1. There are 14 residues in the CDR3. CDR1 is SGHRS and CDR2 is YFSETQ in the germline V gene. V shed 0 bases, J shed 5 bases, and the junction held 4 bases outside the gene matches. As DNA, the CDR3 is TGCGCCAGCAGCTTGGAGGGGGCCCGGGAGACCCAGTACTTC. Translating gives CASSLEGARETQYF.

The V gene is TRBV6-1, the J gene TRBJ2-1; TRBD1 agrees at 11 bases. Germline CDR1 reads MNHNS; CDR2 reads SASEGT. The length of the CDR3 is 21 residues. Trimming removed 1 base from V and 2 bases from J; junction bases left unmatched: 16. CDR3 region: CASSEVPPGQGVAGTYNEQFF. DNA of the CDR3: TGTGCCAGCAGTGAAGTACCGCCGGGACAGGGGGTCGCAGGAACCTACAATGAGCAGTTCTTC.

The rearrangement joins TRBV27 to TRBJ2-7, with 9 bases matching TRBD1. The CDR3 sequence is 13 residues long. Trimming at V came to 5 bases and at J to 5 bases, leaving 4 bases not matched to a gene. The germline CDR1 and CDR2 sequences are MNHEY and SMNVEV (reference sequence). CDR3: CASSRQGVNEQYF. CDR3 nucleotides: TGTGCCAGCAGTCGACAGGGGGTAAACGAGCAGTACTTC.

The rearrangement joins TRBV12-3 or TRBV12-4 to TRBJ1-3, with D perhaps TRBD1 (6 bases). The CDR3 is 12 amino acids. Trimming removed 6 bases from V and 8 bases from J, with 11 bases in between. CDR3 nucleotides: TGTGCCAGCAGCCCGACAGGTTACACCATATATTTT. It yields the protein CASSPTGYTIYF.

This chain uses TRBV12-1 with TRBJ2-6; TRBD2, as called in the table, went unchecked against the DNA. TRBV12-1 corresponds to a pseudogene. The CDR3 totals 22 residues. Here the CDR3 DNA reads TGTGCCAGCAGCGTAGATAGACTAGCGGGAGGTCCCCCTCTCTCTGGGGCCAACGTCCTGACTTTC. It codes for CASSVDRLAGGPPLSGANVLTF.

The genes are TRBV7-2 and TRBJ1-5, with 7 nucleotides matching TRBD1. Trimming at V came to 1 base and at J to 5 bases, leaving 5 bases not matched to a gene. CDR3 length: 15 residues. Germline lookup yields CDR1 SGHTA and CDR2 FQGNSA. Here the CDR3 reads CASSLGQGPHQPQHF. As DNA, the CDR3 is TGTGCCAGCAGCTTAGGACAGGGTCCCCATCAGCCCCAGCATTTT.

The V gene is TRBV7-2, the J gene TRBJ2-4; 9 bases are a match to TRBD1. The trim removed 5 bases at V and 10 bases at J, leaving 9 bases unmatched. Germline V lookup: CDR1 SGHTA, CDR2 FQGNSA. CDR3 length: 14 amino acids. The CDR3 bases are TGTGCCAGCAGCACAACAGGGGGCGCAGGAATTCAGTACTTC. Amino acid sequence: CASSTTGGAGIQYF.

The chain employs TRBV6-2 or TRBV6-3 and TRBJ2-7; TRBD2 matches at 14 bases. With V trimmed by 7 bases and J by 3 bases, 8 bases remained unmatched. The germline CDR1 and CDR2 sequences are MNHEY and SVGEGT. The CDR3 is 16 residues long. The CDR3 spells CASTPGLAGVSYEQYF. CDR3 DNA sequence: TGTGCCAGCACCCCGGGACTAGCGGGAGTTAGCTACGAGCAGTACTTC.

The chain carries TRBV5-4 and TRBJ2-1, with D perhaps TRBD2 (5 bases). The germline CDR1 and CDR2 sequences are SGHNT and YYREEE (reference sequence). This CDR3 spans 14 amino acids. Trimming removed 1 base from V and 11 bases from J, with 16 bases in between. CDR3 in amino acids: CASSLKGGPEKQFF. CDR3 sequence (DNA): TGTGCCAGCAGCTTGAAAGGCGGGCCTGAGAAGCAGTTCTTC. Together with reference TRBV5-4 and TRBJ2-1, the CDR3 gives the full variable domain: ETGVTQSPTHLIKTRGQQVTLRCSSQSGHNTVSWYQQALGQGPQFIFQYYREEENGRGNFPPRFSGLQFPNYSSELNVNALELDDSALYLCASSLKGGPEKQFFGPGTRLTVL.

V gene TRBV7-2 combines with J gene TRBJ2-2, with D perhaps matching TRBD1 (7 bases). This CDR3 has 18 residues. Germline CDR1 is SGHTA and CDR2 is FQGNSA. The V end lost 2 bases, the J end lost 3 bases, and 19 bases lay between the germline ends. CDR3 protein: CASSLYLSGGGHTGELFF. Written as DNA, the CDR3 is TGTGCCAGCAGCTTATACCTCAGTGGAGGGGGCCACACCGGGGAGCTGTTTTTT.

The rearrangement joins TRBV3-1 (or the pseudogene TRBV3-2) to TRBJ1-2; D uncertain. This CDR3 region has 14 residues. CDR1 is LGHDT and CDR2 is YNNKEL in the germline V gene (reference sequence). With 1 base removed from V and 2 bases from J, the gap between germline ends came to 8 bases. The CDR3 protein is CASSQGPVNYGYTF. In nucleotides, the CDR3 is TGTGCCAGCAGCCAAGGTCCAGTAAACTATGGCTACACCTTC.

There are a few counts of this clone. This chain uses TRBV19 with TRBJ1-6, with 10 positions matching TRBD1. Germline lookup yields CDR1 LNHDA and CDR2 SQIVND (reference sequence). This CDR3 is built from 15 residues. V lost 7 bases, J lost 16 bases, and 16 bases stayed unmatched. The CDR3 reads CASTLNRDRGKSLHF. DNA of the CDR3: TGTGCCAGTACCCTCAACCGGGACAGGGGTAAATCTCTCCACTTT.

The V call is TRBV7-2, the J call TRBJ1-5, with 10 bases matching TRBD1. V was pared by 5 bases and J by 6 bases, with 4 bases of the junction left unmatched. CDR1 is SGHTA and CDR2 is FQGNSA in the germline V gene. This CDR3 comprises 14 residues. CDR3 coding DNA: TGTGCCAGCAGCCCGGGGACAGGGGCTCAGCCCCAGCATTTT. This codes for CASSPGTGAQPQHF.

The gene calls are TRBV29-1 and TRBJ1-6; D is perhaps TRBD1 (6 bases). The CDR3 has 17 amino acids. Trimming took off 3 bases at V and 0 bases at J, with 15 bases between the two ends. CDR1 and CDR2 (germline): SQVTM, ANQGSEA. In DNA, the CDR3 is TGCAGCGTTGATTTAGAGGGGGTCAGCTCCTATAATTCACCCCTCCACTTT. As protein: CSVDLEGVSSYNSPLHF.

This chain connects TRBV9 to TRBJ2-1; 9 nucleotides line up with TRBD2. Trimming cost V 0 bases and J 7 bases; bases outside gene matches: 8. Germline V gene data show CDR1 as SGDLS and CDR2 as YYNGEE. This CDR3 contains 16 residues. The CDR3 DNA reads TGTGCCAGCAGCGTAGGGGTGGCTAGCGGGGATAATGAGCAGTTCTTC. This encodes CASSVGVASGDNEQFF. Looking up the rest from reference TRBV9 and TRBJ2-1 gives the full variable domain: DSGVTQTPKHLITATGQRVTLRCSPRSGDLSVYWYQQSLDQGLQFLIQYYNGEERAKGNILERFSAQQFPDLHSELNLSSLELGDSALYFCASSVGVASGDNEQFFGPGTRLTVL.

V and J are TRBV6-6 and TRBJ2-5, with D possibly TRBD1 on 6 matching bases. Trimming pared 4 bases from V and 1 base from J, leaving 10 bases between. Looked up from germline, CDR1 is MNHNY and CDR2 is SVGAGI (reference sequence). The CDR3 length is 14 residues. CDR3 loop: CASSLTTGQETQYF. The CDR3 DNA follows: TGTGCCAGCAGTTTAACGACAGGCCAAGAGACCCAGTACTTC.

CDR3 sequence: CASSGGLAGFYNEQFF. As DNA, the CDR3 is TGTGCCAGCAGCGGAGGACTAGCGGGGTTCTACAATGAGCAGTTCTTC. V and J are TRBV9 and TRBJ2-1; 12 bases line up with TRBD2. The trim removed 3 bases at V and 3 bases at J, leaving 4 bases unmatched. The CDR3 runs to 16 residues. CDR1 and CDR2 (germline): SGDLS, YYNGEE.

CDR3 nucleotide sequence: TGTGCCACCCAAGACACTTTCCAAGAGACCCAGTACTTC. It specifies CATQDTFQETQYF. The chain carries TRBV15 and TRBJ2-5; no firm D call. This CDR3 has 13 residues. Deletions cut 8 bases from V and 1 base from J, with 11 bases between. Per the germline V gene, CDR1 is LNHNV and CDR2 is YYDKDF (reference sequence). The full variable domain, completed using reference TRBV15 and TRBJ2-5, is DAMVIQNPRYQVTQFGKPVTLSCSQTLNHNVMYWYQQKSSQAPKLLFHYYDKDFNNEADTPDNFQSRRPNTSFCFLDIRSPGLGDTAMYLCATQDTFQETQYFGPGTRLLVL.

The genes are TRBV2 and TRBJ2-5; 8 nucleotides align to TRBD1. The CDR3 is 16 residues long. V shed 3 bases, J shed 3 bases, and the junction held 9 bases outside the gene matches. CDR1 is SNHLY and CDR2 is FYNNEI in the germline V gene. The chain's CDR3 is CASSDRPGGLKETQYF. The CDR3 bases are TGTGCCAGCAGTGACCGACCAGGGGGCCTTAAAGAGACCCAGTACTTC.

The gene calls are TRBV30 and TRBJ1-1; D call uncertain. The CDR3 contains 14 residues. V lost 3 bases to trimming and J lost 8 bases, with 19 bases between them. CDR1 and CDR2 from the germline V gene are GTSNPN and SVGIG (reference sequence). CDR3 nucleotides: TGTGCCTGGAGGCCTAACTCACTCCCGGGGGAAGCTTTCTTT. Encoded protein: CAWRPNSLPGEAFF.

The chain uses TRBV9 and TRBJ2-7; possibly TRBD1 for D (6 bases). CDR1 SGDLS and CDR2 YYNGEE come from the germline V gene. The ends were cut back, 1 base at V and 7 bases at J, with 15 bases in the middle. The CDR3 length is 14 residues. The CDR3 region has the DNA TGTGCCAGCAGCGTAAACAGGGAGCCTCGAGAGCAGTACTTC. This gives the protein CASSVNREPREQYF.

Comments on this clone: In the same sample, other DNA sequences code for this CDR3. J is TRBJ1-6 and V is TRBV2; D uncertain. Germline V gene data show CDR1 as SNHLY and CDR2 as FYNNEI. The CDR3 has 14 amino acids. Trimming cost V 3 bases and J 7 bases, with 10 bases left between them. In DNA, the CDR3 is TGTGCCAGCAGTGAGGGCAGACGGAATTCACCCCTCCACTTT. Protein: CASSEGRRNSPLHF. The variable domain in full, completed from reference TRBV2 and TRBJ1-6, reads EPEVTQTPSHQVTQMGQEVILRCVPISNHLYFYWYRQILGQKVEFLVSFYNNEISEKSEIFDDQFSVERPDGSNFTLKIRSTKLEDSAMYFCASSEGRRNSPLHFGNGTRLTVT.

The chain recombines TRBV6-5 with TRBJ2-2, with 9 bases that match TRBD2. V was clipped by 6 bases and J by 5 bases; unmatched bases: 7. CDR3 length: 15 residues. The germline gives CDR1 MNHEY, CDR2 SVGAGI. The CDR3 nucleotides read TGTGCCAGCAGCCCCCTGCGGGAGGGAACCGGGGAGCTGTTTTTT. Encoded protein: CASSPLREGTGELFF.